The 21 T cell receptor beta chains given below trace back to one sample, sequenced in a study of breast tumors, draining lymph nodes, adjacent tissues (dated by TCRdb to 2016 to 2018). Lymph node samples came from the axillary draining lymph nodes of breast cancer patients. Library preparation employed multiplex PCR. Sequencer: Illumina HiSeq 2000. TCRdb applied fastp at Q25 and MiXCR to the public reads, then kept only in-frame beta chains. All rows with the same CDR3 protein become a single entry with the most common DNA and genes. Here the sample has hundreds of thousands of distinct CDR3 sequences; 32% occur a single time. The leading ten clones occupy 1.1% to 1.5% of the sample. Sequenced: axillary lymph node tissue. These TCRs come from a female donor with breast cancer. Some clones in this sample may be carry-over from other donors' samples.

This clonotype was seen many times. This sequence joins TRBV20-1 and TRBJ2-3, with 9 positions matching TRBD2. In germline, CDR1 is DFQATT, CDR2 SNEGSKA (reference sequence). The CDR3 is 16 amino acids. Trimming at V came to 4 bases and at J to 2 bases, leaving 10 bases not matched to a gene. As DNA, the CDR3 is TGCAGTGCTATGTCAGCTAGCGGGACTAACACAGATACGCAGTATTTT. It is translated as CSAMSASGTNTDTQYF.

The V and J genes are TRBV10-3 and TRBJ2-1; D is unresolved. Trimming removed 4 bases from V and 9 bases from J, with 16 bases in between. CDR3 size: 14 residues. Germline loops: CDR1 ENHRY, CDR2 SYGVKD. The CDR3 region is CAISGRLAEFEQFF. The DNA of the CDR3 is TGTGCCATCAGTGGGCGACTGGCGGAATTTGAGCAGTTCTTC.

There are many counts of this clonotype. The chain employs TRBV6-5 and TRBJ2-7; TRBD1 agrees at 10 bases. The germline CDR1 and CDR2 sequences are MNHEY and SVGAGI. Losses at the gene ends were 5 bases for V and 4 bases for J; bases not matched to a gene: 8. The CDR3 spans 15 residues. As DNA, the CDR3 is TGTGCCAGCAGTCACCGCAGACAGGGGGCGTACGAGCAGTACTTC. Amino acid sequence: CASSHRRQGAYEQYF.

This clonotype has a count of ten or more. This sequence joins TRBV4-3 and TRBJ2-3; D may be TRBD2 (6 bases). The CDR3 has 15 residues. Trimming cost V 4 bases and J 0 bases, with 11 bases left between them. Germline V gene lookup returns CDR1 LGHNA and CDR2 YSLEER. In DNA, the CDR3 is TGCGCCAGCAGCCTGACGGGACTTAGCACAGATACGCAGTATTTT. Its protein is CASSLTGLSTDTQYF.

At least ten counts were recorded for this clonotype. V usage is TRBV19 and J usage is TRBJ2-1; maybe TRBD2 (6 bases). This CDR3 region has 13 residues. V lost 7 bases, J lost 9 bases, and 16 bases lay in between. Looked up from germline, CDR1 is LNHDA and CDR2 is SQIVND (reference sequence). As DNA, the CDR3 is TGTGCCAGTACCCTCGGAGGGGCTGGTGAGCAGTTCTTC. It encodes CASTLGGAGEQFF.

J is TRBJ2-4 and V is TRBV6-6, with 8 nucleotides matching TRBD1. CDR1 MNHNY and CDR2 SVGAGI come from the germline V gene (reference sequence). V shed 5 bases and J 8 bases; nucleotides not matched to a gene: 17. The CDR3 extends over 17 amino acids. CDR3 region: CASSHESDSGGRDIQYF. CDR3 coding DNA: TGTGCCAGCAGTCACGAGTCCGATTCAGGGGGCCGGGACATTCAGTACTTC.

This clonotype has at least ten counts. The V and J genes are TRBV7-8 and TRBJ2-7, with 7 bases lining up with TRBD2. V trimming: 0 bases; J trimming: 5 bases; junction bases outside the gene matches: 7. CDR3 length: 15 amino acids. Germline assignment: CDR1 SGHVS and CDR2 FQNEAQ. This CDR3 is CASSLAPGGRNEQYF. CDR3 DNA: TGTGCCAGCAGCTTAGCCCCGGGGGGTAGAAACGAGCAGTACTTC.

There are many counts of this clonotype. The J gene is TRBJ2-1, the V gene TRBV6-6, with 9 positions matching TRBD2. J gave up 5 bases and V 6 bases, and 2 bases lay outside the gene matches. The CDR3 length is 13 residues. The V gene's germline CDR1 is MNHNY and CDR2 SVGAGI (reference sequence). The CDR3 region has the DNA TGTGCCAGCAGCCGACTAGCGGACAATGAGCAGTTCTTC. This sequence encodes CASSRLADNEQFF.

The chain is built from TRBV6-1 and TRBJ2-2; 8 bases match TRBD2. This CDR3 contains 15 residues. V lost 8 bases to trimming and J lost 5 bases; unmatched junction nucleotides: 10. In germline, CDR1 is MNHNS, CDR2 SASEGT. CDR3 nucleotides: TGTGCCAGCCCCGGGGGGGGAGAAAGGACCGGGGAGCTGTTTTTT. Encoded protein: CASPGGGERTGELFF.

This clonotype was observed once. The junction shows a germline mismatch at one end, possibly a read error. V is TRBV19 and J is TRBJ1-2; a possible D gene is TRBD1 (5 bases). The germline gives CDR1 LNHDA, CDR2 SQIVND (reference sequence). The CDR3 covers 15 residues. CDR3 in amino acids: CASSNPGLADYGYTF. For the CDR3, the DNA is TGTGCCAGTAGTAACCCGGGACTAGCGGACTACGGCTACACCTTC.

The chain joins TRBV11-3 to TRBJ1-1, with D tentatively TRBD1 (5 bases). This CDR3 is built from 12 residues. Germline lookup yields CDR1 SGHNT and CDR2 YENEEA. The V end lost 5 bases, the J end lost 11 bases, and 15 bases lay between the germline ends. CDR3 region: CASSLGEGSAFF. In DNA form, the CDR3 reads TGTGCCAGCAGCCTCGGCGAGGGGTCGGCTTTCTTT.

With respect to this clonotype: A read error is possible here, since a much larger clone lies one base away. This chain joins TRBV6-1 and TRBJ2-2; tentative D call: TRBD2 (5 bases). Germline V CDR1 and CDR2: MNHNS, SASEGT. The CDR3 is 15 amino acids. The V end was cut by 8 bases, the J end by 2 bases, with 15 bases between. CDR3 coding DNA: TGTGCCAGCGGGTGGACTGCCGCTAACACCGGGGAGCTGTTTTTT. Protein product: CASGWTAANTGELFF.

This clonotype was recorded at least ten times. The V and J genes are TRBV19 and TRBJ2-3, with 10 bases fitting TRBD2. Germline CDR1 is LNHDA and CDR2 is SQIVND (reference sequence). The CDR3 is 13 residues long. The V gene end was trimmed by 3 bases and the J gene end by 9 bases; junction bases not matched to a gene: 3. The CDR3 region has the DNA TGTGCCAGTAGTATCCTAGCGGGAGAAACGCAGTATTTT. Its translation is CASSILAGETQYF.

This clonotype was seen ten or more times. The rearrangement links TRBV5-8 to TRBJ2-1; 7 positions agree with TRBD2. J was trimmed by 0 bases and V by 0 bases; bases with no gene match: 9. The germline gives CDR1 SGHTS, CDR2 YDEGEE. The CDR3 is made up of 18 amino acids. As DNA, the CDR3 is TGTGCCAGCAGCTTGGAGTGGCTAGCGGCTAGCTCCTACAATGAGCAGTTCTTC. It translates to CASSLEWLAASSYNEQFF.

This clonotype was observed at least ten times. CDR3 protein: CASSPQGFSGNTIYF. CDR3 in DNA: TGCGCCAGCAGCCCACAGGGCTTCTCTGGAAACACCATATATTTT. The chain carries TRBV5-1 and TRBJ1-3; D possibly corresponds to TRBD1 (6 bases). V was cut by 4 bases and J by 0 bases, with 11 bases left in between. Germline V CDR1 and CDR2: SGHRS, YFSETQ. The CDR3 is 15 residues long.

The V call is TRBV6-6, the J call TRBJ1-1, with D possibly matching TRBD1 (6 bases). V shed 4 bases and J shed 8 bases, with 11 bases lying between them. The germline V gene encodes CDR1 MNHNY and CDR2 SVGAGI (reference sequence). The CDR3 spans 12 residues. The CDR3 protein is CASSSGATEAFF. The CDR3 DNA sequence: TGTGCCAGCAGTTCAGGGGCCACGGAAGCTTTCTTT.

J is TRBJ2-2 and V is TRBV7-2; either TRBD1 or TRBD2 may supply D (5 bases each). V lost 0 bases, J lost 6 bases, and 8 bases lay in between. This CDR3 is built from 14 residues. Germline CDR1 is SGHTA and CDR2 is FQGNSA. CDR3 nucleotide sequence: TGTGCCAGCAGCTTAGCGGGGGATCCCGGGGAGCTGTTTTTT. Translated: CASSLAGDPGELFF.

The table lists this clonotype with many counts. V and J are TRBV28 and TRBJ2-3; the D gene is possibly TRBD2 (6 bases). Germline CDR1 is MDHEN and CDR2 is SYDVKM. This CDR3 region has 13 residues. The V end was cut by 7 bases, the J end by 4 bases, with 12 bases between. CDR3 region: CASKGGGADTQYF. CDR3 DNA sequence: TGTGCCAGCAAAGGAGGCGGGGCAGATACGCAGTATTTT.

The chain recombines TRBV3-1 with TRBJ1-5; D is ambiguous. The CDR3 extends over 14 amino acids. Trimming stripped 7 bases from V and 4 bases from J, with 14 bases between. Looked up from germline, CDR1 is LGHDT and CDR2 is YNNKEL (reference sequence). This CDR3 reads CASTKAGLNQPQHF. CDR3 in DNA: TGTGCCAGCACAAAAGCGGGGTTAAATCAGCCCCAGCATTTT.

The chain carries TRBV15 and TRBJ2-3, with 10 bases identical to TRBD2. The germline V gene has CDR1 LNHNV and CDR2 YYDKDF (reference sequence). V trimming: 3 bases; J trimming: 4 bases; junction bases outside the gene matches: 7. This CDR3 region has 16 residues. DNA of the CDR3: TGTGCCACCAGCAGGAGCGGGAGGGCCCCCCCAGATACGCAGTATTTT. Translated, it gives CATSRSGRAPPDTQYF.

This clonotype occurred many times. This chain connects TRBV12-3 or TRBV12-4 to TRBJ2-7, with 10 bases aligning to TRBD2. This CDR3 contains 15 residues. Germline trimming cut 3 bases from V and 5 bases from J; bases unmatched to any gene: 7. The CDR3 bases are TGTGCCAGCAGTTTTCAACCTAGCGGGAGCCACGAGCAGTACTTC. It specifies CASSFQPSGSHEQYF.